Reported below is one T cell receptor (beta chain). What it recognizes is unknown. Noted treatment: roughly ten-day PBMC culture with coronavirus spike peptide pools or control peptides (ViraFEST assay). Before the COVID-19 pandemic (2011-2018), CD4+ T cells were obtained from the unexposed donor. Once peptide pools had expanded antigen-specific T cells, ViraFEST sequenced TCRs. Half the medium was exchanged for fresh IL-2 medium on days 3 and 7. Negative selection isolated the CD4+ T cells once the cells had been cultured for around nine days. These data come from a study of vaccination and CD4 T cells after COVID-19. Study-wide background: Stimulation used overlapping spike peptides from SARS-CoV-2, HCoV-NL63, HCoV-OC43 and HCoV-229E.

Cultured CD4+ T-cell DNA underwent Oncomine TCR Beta short-read sequencing. From CD4+ T cells that had been cultured, genomic DNA was extracted. TCRdb re-called the PCR reads with MiXCR, one entry per CDR3 protein. Of about 8,800 distinct CDR3 sequences in the sample, 35% are singletons; the top ten hold 8.3%. The germline V gene encodes CDR1 DFQATT and CDR2 SNEGSKA (reference sequence). The length of the CDR3 is 14 residues. With 1 base removed from V and 3 bases from J, the gap between germline ends came to 13 bases. This TCR was recovered from a human donor in good health. The chain couples TRBV20-1 to TRBJ2-7; possible D gene TRBD2, 6 bases. The sample consisted of CD4+ T cells from blood, cultured in vitro. The CDR3 is CSARGLARDYEQYF. Written as DNA, the CDR3 is TGCAGTGCTAGAGGTCTAGCGAGGGACTACGAGCAGTACTTC.